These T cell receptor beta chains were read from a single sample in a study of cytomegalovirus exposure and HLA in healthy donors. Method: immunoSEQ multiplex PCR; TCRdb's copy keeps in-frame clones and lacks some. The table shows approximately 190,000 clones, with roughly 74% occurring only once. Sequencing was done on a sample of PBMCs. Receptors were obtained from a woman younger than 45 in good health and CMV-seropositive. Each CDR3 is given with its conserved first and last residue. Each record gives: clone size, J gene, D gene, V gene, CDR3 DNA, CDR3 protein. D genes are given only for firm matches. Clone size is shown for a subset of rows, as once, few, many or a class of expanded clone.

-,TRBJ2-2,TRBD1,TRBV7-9,TGTGCCAGCAGCTTAGGAATTACAGGGGACACCGGGGAGCTGTTTTTT,CASSLGITGDTGELFF
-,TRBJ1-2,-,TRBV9,TGTGCCAGCAGCGTAGACGTGCGGACAGTCGACTATGGCTACACCTTC,CASSVDVRTVDYGYTF
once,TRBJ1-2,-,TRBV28,TGTGCCAGCAGTTTAGGGGCAGGGTTGCTTTTCGGCTACACCTTC,CASSLGAGLLFGYTF
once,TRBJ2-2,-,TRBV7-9,TGTGCCAGCACCCCGTTTCGGAACAGCGGGGAGCTGTTTTTT,CASTPFRNSGELFF
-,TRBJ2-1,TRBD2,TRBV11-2,TGTGCCAGCAGCTTAGAACGACTAGCGGCCTACAATGAGCAGTTCTTC,CASSLERLAAYNEQFF
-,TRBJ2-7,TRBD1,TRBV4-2,TGTGCTAGCAGCCCAAGGACAGGGGGCTCCTACGAGCAGTACTTC,CASSPRTGGSYEQYF
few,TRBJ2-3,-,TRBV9,TGTGCCAGCAGCTGGGGGACTCAGGAGGGCGATACGCAGTATTTT,CASSWGTQEGDTQYF
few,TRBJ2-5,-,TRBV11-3,TGTGCCAGCAGCTTAGATCAGGGGAGCCAAGAGACCCAGTACTTC,CASSLDQGSQETQYF
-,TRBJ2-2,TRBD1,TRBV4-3,TGCGCCAGCAGCCAAGATCCCACAGGGGGCGCCGCCACCGGGGAGCTGTTTTTT,CASSQDPTGGAATGELFF
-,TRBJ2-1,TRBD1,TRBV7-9,TGTGCCAGCAGCTTACAGGGGGATGAGCAGTTCTTC,CASSLQGDEQFF
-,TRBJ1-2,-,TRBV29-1,TGCAGCGTTGTGTGGGCAGGGTCAGATGGCTACACCTTC,CSVVWAGSDGYTF
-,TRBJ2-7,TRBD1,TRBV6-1,TGTGCCAGCAGAAAAGACAGGGGAGAATTCTACGAGCAGTACTTC,CASRKDRGEFYEQYF
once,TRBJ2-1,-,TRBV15,TGTGCCACCAGCAGAGATAAGGGGGGGTTTAATGAGCAGTTCTTC,CATSRDKGGFNEQFF
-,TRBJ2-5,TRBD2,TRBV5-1,TGCGCCAGCAGCTTGGGTAGCGGGGACCCGGAGACCCAGTACTTC,CASSLGSGDPETQYF
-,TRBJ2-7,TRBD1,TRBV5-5,TGTGCCAGCAGCCCTAGACAGGGGGCGATTAACGAGCAGTACTTC,CASSPRQGAINEQYF